This T cell receptor (beta chain) was sequenced for a study of blood T cell repertoires in COVID-19. Study details: The United States, Italy and Spain provided the acute and convalescent COVID-19 samples. PBMCs, B-cell-depleted T cells, or T cells provided the cDNA or gDNA that made up the material.

V was trimmed by 3 bases and J by 1 base, leaving 7 bases between them. The germline CDR1 and CDR2 sequences are SGHRS and YFSETQ. There are 13 residues in the CDR3. With respect to this clone: Since a much larger clone is just one base distant, this may be a read error. Other DNA sequences within the sample encode an identical CDR3.

Participant-given clinical history determined each cohort assignment. The table came from immunoSEQ multiplex PCR; TCRdb's copy has only in-frame clones and leaves some out. The sample consists of about 400,000 clones, roughly 90% of them appearing once. This clonotype was sampled from a middle-aged woman with acute COVID-19. The sequenced sample was PBMCs or T cells enriched from blood (not recorded which). The rearrangement links TRBV5-1 to TRBJ1-1; possibly TRBD1 for D (5 bases). The DNA for the CDR3 is TGCGCCAGCAGCTCCGGACAGAACACTGAAGCTTTCTTT. As protein: CASSSGQNTEAFF.